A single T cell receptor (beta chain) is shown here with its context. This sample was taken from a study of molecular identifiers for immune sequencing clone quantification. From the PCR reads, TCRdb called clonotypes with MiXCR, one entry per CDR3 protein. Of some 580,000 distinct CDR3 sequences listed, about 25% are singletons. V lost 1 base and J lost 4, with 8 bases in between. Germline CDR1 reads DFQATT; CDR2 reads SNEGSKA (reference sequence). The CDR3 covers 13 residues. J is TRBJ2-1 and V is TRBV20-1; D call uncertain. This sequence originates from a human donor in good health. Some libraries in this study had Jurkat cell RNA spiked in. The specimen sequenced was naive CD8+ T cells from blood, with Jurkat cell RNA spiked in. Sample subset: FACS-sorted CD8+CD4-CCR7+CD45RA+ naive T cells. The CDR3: CSARGDTYNEQFF. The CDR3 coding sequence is TGCAGTGCTAGAGGGGATACTTACAATGAGCAGTTCTTC.